Each of the 20 T cell receptor beta chains below was sequenced from the same sample in a study of blood T cells in healthy people across ages. The authors ran a second PCR of roughly 6 to 11 cycles using a sample-barcoded 5' primer and a J-beta primer mix. TCRdb analysed the 5' RACE reads with MiXCR anew, one entry per CDR3 protein. The sample records approximately 820,000 distinct CDR3 sequences, roughly 44% being singletons. The specimen was blood. All receptors derive from a man in his 60s in good health.

The CDR3 DNA sequence: TGTGCCAGCAGCCCCAATCAGGGGGTCGATGGCTACACCTTC. It yields the protein CASSPNQGVDGYTF. The V and J genes are TRBV9 and TRBJ1-2, with TRBD1 matching over 7 bases. V lost 4 bases, J lost 6 bases, and 9 bases stayed unmatched. CDR1 SGDLS and CDR2 YYNGEE come from the germline V gene. This CDR3 is built from 14 residues. The whole variable domain, filled in from reference TRBV9 and TRBJ1-2, reads DSGVTQTPKHLITATGQRVTLRCSPRSGDLSVYWYQQSLDQGLQFLIQYYNGEERAKGNILERFSAQQFPDLHSELNLSSLELGDSALYFCASSPNQGVDGYTFGSGTRLTVV.

CDR3 sequence (DNA): TGCAGTGCTAGACCTCCGGGAGCGGGGGCCTACGAGCAGTACTTC. Amino acids: CSARPPGAGAYEQYF. The gene calls are TRBV20-1 and TRBJ2-7; TRBD2 matches 8 bases. The length of the CDR3 is 15 residues. V dropped 2 bases and J dropped 2; count of bases not matched to a gene: 8. CDR1 and CDR2 (germline): DFQATT, SNEGSKA (reference sequence).

Only a few counts were recorded for this clonotype. This sequence joins TRBV14 and TRBJ2-1; TRBD2 matches at 8 bases. The CDR3 has 14 residues. Germline loops: CDR1 SGHDN, CDR2 FVKESK. V dropped 1 base and J dropped 5; count of bases not matched to a gene: 1. This CDR3 reads CASSQVTSDNEQFF. In DNA form, the CDR3 reads TGTGCCAGCAGCCAAGTGACTAGCGACAATGAGCAGTTCTTC.

The genes are TRBV6-5 and TRBJ2-1, with 8 bases fitting TRBD2. The CDR3 covers 15 residues. Trimming took 5 bases from V and 7 from J; bases not matched to a gene: 10. CDR1 MNHEY and CDR2 SVGAGI come from the germline V gene. The CDR3 DNA sequence: TGTGCCAGCAGTCGAACTCGGGGACTAGAGAATGAGCAGTTCTTC. This encodes CASSRTRGLENEQFF.

The gene calls are TRBV27 and TRBJ2-3; TRBD1 matches 9 bases. The V gene's germline CDR1 is MNHEY and CDR2 SMNVEV (reference sequence). The CDR3 runs to 15 residues. V was pared by 6 bases and J by 2 bases, with 6 bases of the junction left unmatched. The chain's CDR3 is CASRGQGIITDTQYF. CDR3 coding DNA: TGTGCCAGCAGAGGACAGGGGATTATCACAGATACGCAGTATTTT.

The chain joins TRBV20-1 to TRBJ2-1; TRBD1 matches 8 bases. Germline CDR1 reads DFQATT; CDR2 reads SNEGSKA (reference sequence). V shed 0 bases, J shed 8 bases, and the junction held 12 bases outside the gene matches. The length of the CDR3 is 16 residues. This chain's CDR3 is CSARDPGRGLTYEQFF. CDR3 nucleotides: TGCAGTGCTAGAGATCCGGGCAGGGGGCTTACTTATGAGCAGTTCTTC.

The rearrangement links TRBV29-1 to TRBJ1-4; no clear D gene. V lost 4 bases and J lost 7, with 10 bases in between. This CDR3 has 12 amino acids. CDR1 and CDR2 (germline): SQVTM, ANQGSEA. The CDR3 spells CSVAGYGEKLFF. Written as DNA, the CDR3 is TGCAGCGTTGCTGGGTACGGTGAAAAACTGTTTTTT.

The chain is built from TRBV2 and TRBJ2-7; possibly TRBD1 for D (5 bases). Looked up from germline, CDR1 is SNHLY and CDR2 is FYNNEI. The CDR3 runs to 17 residues. Trimming shortened V by 0 bases and J by 3 bases, and 18 bases separated the two germline ends. CDR3 nucleotide sequence: TGTGCCAGCAGTGAAGCGCGCCCCCCAGGGAAATACTACGAGCAGTACTTC. As protein: CASSEARPPGKYYEQYF.

The J gene is TRBJ2-1, the V gene TRBV4-3; TRBD2 matches 9 bases. From germline, CDR1 is LGHNA and CDR2 YSLEER. Losses at the gene ends were 0 bases for V and 5 bases for J; bases not matched to a gene: 5. This CDR3 contains 16 residues. The CDR3 DNA follows: TGCGCCAGCAGCCAAGATACGCTAGCGGGGAACAATGAGCAGTTCTTC. Protein: CASSQDTLAGNNEQFF.

The rearrangement uses TRBV29-1 and TRBJ2-3; 7 nucleotides line up with TRBD1. The CDR3 is made up of 13 amino acids. Germline loops: CDR1 SQVTM, CDR2 ANQGSEA. V trimming: 6 bases; J trimming: 5 bases; junction bases outside the gene matches: 8. The CDR3 region has the DNA TGCAGCGTCCAAGGGTCAGGGGGAGATACGCAGTATTTT. Translation: CSVQGSGGDTQYF.

The rearrangement links TRBV6-1 to TRBJ1-1; D is unresolved. Germline values: CDR1 MNHNS, CDR2 SASEGT. The CDR3 runs 12 residues. Deletions cut 5 bases from V and 6 bases from J, with 10 bases between. The CDR3 DNA reads as TGTGCCAGCAGTACCCTTAGGTCTGAAGCTTTCTTT. It translates to CASSTLRSEAFF.

The chain carries TRBV10-3 and TRBJ1-1; D might be TRBD1 (6 bases). The CDR3 spans 14 residues. V lost 3 bases to trimming and J lost 4 bases, with 12 bases between them. Germline-derived CDR1 and CDR2 are ENHRY and SYGVKD. CDR3 DNA: TGTGCCATCAGTGAACGCGAGGGGGGCACTGAAGCTTTCTTT. Translating gives CAISEREGGTEAFF.

The rearrangement links TRBV27 to TRBJ1-6, with D possibly being TRBD1 (6 bases). CDR1 is MNHEY, CDR2 SMNVEV, per germline (reference sequence). V shed 6 bases and J shed 0 bases, with 18 bases lying between them. The CDR3 loop spans 18 amino acids. In nucleotides, the CDR3 is TGTGCCAGCAGCTCGGACAGACCGATAAGCTCCTATAATTCACCCCTCCACTTT. This encodes CASSSDRPISSYNSPLHF.

The V call is TRBV29-1, the J call TRBJ2-3, with 7 bases fitting TRBD1. The CDR3 is made up of 14 amino acids. The V and J ends lost 1 base and 6 bases, in that order; junction bases with no gene match: 7. Germline loops: CDR1 SQVTM, CDR2 ANQGSEA. The CDR3: CSVEGGTARDTQYF. CDR3 DNA: TGCAGCGTTGAAGGGGGGACAGCACGGGATACGCAGTATTTT.

This clonotype was seen only a few times. This may be a read error, as it is one base from a much larger clone. The chain links TRBV21-1 to TRBJ2-1; the DNA was not compared with TRBD1, the D call given in the table. TRBV21-1 is recorded as a pseudogene. This CDR3 comprises 15 residues. The CDR3 loop reads CAENGGGLRYNEQFF. For the CDR3, the DNA is TGTGCCGAGAATGGGGGGGGGCTGAGGTACAATGAGCAGTTCTTC.

The V call is TRBV11-2, the J call TRBJ2-1; the D gene is possibly TRBD2 (6 bases). Per the germline V gene, CDR1 is SGHAT and CDR2 is FQNNGV. V was shortened by 8 bases and J by 8 bases, with 13 bases between the two germline ends. The CDR3 consists of 12 residues. In nucleotides, the CDR3 is TGTGCCAGCGGGGGGAGCGGTGATGAGCAGTTCTTC. Amino acids: CASGGSGDEQFF.

The table lists this clonotype with many counts. This chain joins TRBV7-9 and TRBJ2-1, with D perhaps matching TRBD1 or TRBD2 (5 bases each). There are 15 residues in the CDR3. CDR1 is SEHNR and CDR2 is FQNEAQ in the germline V gene (reference sequence). V dropped 1 base and J dropped 6 bases, with 13 bases sitting between them. The CDR3 region is CASSLEWGSGNEQFF. The CDR3 nucleotides read TGTGCCAGCAGCTTAGAATGGGGGTCTGGCAATGAGCAGTTCTTC.

CDR3 loop: CASSSGPGSYNEQFF. The DNA for the CDR3 is TGTGCCAGCAGCTCCGGGCCAGGGAGCTACAATGAGCAGTTCTTC. V and J are TRBV6-1 and TRBJ2-1; D may match TRBD1 or TRBD2 (5 bases each). Trimming took off 6 bases at V and 3 bases at J, with 15 bases between the two ends. The germline gives CDR1 MNHNS, CDR2 SASEGT. The CDR3 is made up of 15 amino acids.

This clonotype has only a few counts. The V call is TRBV6-2 or TRBV6-3, the J call TRBJ2-5; D is undetermined. With the DNA end fitting TRBJ2-7 better, the J assignment may be wrong. This CDR3 has 16 amino acids. From germline, CDR1 is MNHEY and CDR2 SVGEGT. The CDR3 region is CASSYSISGAAYEQYF. The CDR3 coding sequence is TGTGCCAGCAGTTACTCGATTAGTGGTGCGGCTTACGAGCAGTACTTC.

This sequence joins TRBV7-2 and TRBJ2-1, with a tentative D call TRBD2 (5 bases). CDR1 is SGHTA, CDR2 FQGNSA, per germline. The CDR3 contains 13 residues. V gave up 11 bases and J gave up 9 bases, with 20 bases separating them. In DNA form, the CDR3 reads TGTGCCGGCGGGCGGGTCGGTACAAGTGAGCAGTTCTTC. It codes for CAGGRVGTSEQFF.